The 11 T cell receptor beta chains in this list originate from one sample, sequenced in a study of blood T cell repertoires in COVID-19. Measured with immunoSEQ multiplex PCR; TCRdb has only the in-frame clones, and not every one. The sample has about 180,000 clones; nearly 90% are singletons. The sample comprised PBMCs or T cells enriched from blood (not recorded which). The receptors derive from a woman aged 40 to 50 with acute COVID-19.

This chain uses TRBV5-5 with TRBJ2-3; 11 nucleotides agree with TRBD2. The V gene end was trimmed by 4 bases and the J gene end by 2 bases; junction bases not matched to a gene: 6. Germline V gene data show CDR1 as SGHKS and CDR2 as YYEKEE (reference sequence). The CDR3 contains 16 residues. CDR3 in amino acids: CASSPTGLADTDTQYF. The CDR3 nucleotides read TGTGCCAGCAGCCCCACGGGACTAGCGGACACAGATACGCAGTATTTT.

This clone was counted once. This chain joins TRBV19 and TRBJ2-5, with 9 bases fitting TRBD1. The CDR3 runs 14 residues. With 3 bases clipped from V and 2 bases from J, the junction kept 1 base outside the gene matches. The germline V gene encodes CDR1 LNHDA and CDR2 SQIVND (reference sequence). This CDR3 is CASSIGQGQETQYF. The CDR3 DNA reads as TGTGCCAGTAGTATCGGACAGGGGCAAGAGACCCAGTACTTC.

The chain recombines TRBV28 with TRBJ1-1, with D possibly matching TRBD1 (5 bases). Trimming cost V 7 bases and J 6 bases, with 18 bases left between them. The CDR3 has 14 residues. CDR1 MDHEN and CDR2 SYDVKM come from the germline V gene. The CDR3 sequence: CASKSRTGGAEAFF. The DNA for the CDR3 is TGTGCCAGCAAATCCCGGACGGGAGGGGCTGAAGCTTTCTTT.

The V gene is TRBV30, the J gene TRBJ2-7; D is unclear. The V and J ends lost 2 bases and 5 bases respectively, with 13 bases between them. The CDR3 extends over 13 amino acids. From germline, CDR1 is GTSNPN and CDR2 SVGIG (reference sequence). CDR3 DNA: TGTGCCTGGAGTTCCTTACCTGGCAACGAGCAGTACTTC. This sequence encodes CAWSSLPGNEQYF.

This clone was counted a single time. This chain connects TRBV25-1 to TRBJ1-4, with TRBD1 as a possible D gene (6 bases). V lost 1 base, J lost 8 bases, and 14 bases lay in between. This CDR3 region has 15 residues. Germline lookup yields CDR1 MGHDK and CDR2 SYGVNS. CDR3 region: CASSEFKGGEEKLFF. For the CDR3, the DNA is TGTGCCAGCAGTGAATTTAAAGGGGGTGAAGAAAAACTGTTTTTT.

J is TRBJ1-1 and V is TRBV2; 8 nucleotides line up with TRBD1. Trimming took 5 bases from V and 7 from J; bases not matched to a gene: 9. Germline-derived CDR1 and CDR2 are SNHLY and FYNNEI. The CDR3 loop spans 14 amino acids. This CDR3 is CASSTGTGRNEAFF. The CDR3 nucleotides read TGTGCCAGCAGTACCGGGACAGGCCGCAATGAAGCTTTCTTT.

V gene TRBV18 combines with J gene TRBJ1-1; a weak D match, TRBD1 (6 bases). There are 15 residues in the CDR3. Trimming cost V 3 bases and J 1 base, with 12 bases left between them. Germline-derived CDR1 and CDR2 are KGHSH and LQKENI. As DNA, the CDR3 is TGTGCCAGCTCACCGCTAGTGACAGGGAACACTGAAGCTTTCTTT. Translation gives CASSPLVTGNTEAFF.

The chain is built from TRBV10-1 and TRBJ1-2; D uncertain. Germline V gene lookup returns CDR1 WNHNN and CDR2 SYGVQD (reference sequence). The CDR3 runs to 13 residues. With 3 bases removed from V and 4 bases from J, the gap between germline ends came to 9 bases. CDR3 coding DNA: TGCGCCAGCAGTGACGCCGGAGGCTATGGCTACACCTTC. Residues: CASSDAGGYGYTF.

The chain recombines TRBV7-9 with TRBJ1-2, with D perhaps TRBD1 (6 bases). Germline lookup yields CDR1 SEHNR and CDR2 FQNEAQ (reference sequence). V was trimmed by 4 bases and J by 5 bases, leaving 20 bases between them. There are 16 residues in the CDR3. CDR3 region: CASSSIAGGAPYGYTF. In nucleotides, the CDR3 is TGTGCCAGCAGCTCTATTGCGGGGGGCGCCCCGTATGGCTACACCTTC.

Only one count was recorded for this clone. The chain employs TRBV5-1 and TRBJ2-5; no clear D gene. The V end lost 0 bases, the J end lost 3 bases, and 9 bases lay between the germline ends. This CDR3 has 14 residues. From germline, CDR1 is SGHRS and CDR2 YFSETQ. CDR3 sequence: CASSLGYREETQYF. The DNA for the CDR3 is TGCGCCAGCAGCTTGGGATACCGAGAAGAGACCCAGTACTTC.

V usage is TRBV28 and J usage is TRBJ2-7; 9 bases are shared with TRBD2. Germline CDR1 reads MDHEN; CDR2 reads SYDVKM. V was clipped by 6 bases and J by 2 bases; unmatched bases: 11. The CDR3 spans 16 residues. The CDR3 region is CASRTRGLANTYEQYF. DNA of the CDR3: TGTGCCAGCAGGACGCGTGGACTAGCGAACACCTACGAGCAGTACTTC. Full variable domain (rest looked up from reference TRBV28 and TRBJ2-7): DVKVTQSSRYLVKRTGEKVFLECVQDMDHENMFWYRQDPGLGLRLIYFSYDVKMKEKGDIPEGYSVSREKKERFSLILESASTNQTSMYLCASRTRGLANTYEQYFGPGTRLTVT.